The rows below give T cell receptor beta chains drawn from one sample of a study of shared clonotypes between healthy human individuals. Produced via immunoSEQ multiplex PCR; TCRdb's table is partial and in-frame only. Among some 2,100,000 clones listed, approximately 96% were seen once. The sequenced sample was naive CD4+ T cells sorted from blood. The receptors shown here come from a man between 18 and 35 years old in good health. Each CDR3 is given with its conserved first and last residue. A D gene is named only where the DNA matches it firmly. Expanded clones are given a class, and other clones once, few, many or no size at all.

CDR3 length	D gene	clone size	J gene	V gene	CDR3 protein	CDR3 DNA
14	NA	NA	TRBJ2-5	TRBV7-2	CASSLMAGRETQYF	TGTGCCAGCAGCTTAATGGCAGGGAGGGAGACCCAGTACTTC
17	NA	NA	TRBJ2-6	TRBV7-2	CASSPLPRSSGANVLTF	TGTGCCAGCAGCCCACTTCCCAGGAGCTCTGGGGCCAACGTCCTGACTTTC
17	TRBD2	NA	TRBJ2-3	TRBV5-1	CASSLQSSGSSTDTQYF	TGCGCCAGCAGCTTGCAATCTAGCGGGAGCAGCACAGATACGCAGTATTTT
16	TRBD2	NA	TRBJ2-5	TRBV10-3	CAISPTGLAGGETQYF	TGTGCCATCAGTCCCACGGGGCTAGCGGGTGGAGAGACCCAGTACTTC
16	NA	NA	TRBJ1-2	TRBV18	CASSPGSVGGSYGYTF	TGTGCCAGCTCACCAGGGTCGGTGGGCGGAAGCTATGGCTACACCTTC
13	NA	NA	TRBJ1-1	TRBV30	CAWSETRNTEAFF	TGTGCCTGGAGTGAGACAAGGAACACTGAAGCTTTCTTT
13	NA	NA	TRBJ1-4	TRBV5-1	CASSSRWGEKLFF	TGCGCCAGCAGCTCGAGGTGGGGTGAAAAACTGTTTTTT
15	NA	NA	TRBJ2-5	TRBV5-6	CASSLYEGLSETQYF	TGTGCCAGCAGCTTATATGAGGGGTTGAGCGAGACCCAGTACTTC
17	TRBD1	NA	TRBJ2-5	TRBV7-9	CASSPLPGQGNEETQYF	TGTGCCAGCAGCCCACTTCCGGGACAGGGGAATGAAGAGACCCAGTACTTC
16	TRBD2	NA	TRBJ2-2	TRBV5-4	CASSSRTSGDTGELFF	TGTGCCAGCAGCTCAAGGACTAGCGGTGACACCGGGGAGCTGTTTTTT
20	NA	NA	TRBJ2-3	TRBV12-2	CASRLELAGVEGRGTDTQYF	TGTGCAAGTCGCTTAGAACTAGCGGGAGTAGAAGGGAGGGGCACAGATACGCAGTATTTT
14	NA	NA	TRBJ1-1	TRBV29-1	CSVAPSTGYTEAFF	TGCAGCGTTGCCCCTTCGACAGGATACACTGAAGCTTTCTTT
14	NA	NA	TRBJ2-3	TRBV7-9	CASSFILGTDTQYF	TGTGCCAGCAGCTTTATCCTGGGCACAGATACGCAGTATTTT
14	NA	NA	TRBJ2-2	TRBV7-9	CASSLGGGTGELFF	TGTGCCAGCAGCTTGGGTGGGGGCACCGGGGAGCTGTTTTTT
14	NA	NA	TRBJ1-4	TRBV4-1	CASSQDVGWEKLFF	TGCGCCAGCAGCCAAGATGTGGGGTGGGAAAAACTGTTTTTT
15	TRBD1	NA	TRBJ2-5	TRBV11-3	CASSLGGQGEETQYF	TGTGCCAGCAGCTTAGGGGGACAGGGGGAAGAGACCCAGTACTTC
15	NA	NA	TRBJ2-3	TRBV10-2	CASSEGGLSTDTQYF	TGCGCCAGCAGTGAGGGGGGGCTTAGCACAGATACGCAGTATTTT
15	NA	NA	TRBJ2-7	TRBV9	CASSVDYGGAYEQYF	TGTGCCAGCAGCGTAGACTATGGGGGAGCCTACGAGCAGTACTTC
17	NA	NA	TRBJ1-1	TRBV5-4	CASRGSGRGTMNTEAFF	TGTGCCAGCAGAGGGTCGGGGCGGGGGACCATGAACACTGAAGCTTTCTTT
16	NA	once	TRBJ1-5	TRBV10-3	CAISESFGGSNQPQHF	TGTGCCATCAGTGAGTCGTTTGGGGGTAGCAATCAGCCCCAGCATTTT
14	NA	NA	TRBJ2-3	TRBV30	CAWRRGPSTDTQYF	TGTGCCTGGAGACGCGGTCCTAGCACAGATACGCAGTATTTT
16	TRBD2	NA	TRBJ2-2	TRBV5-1	CASSTGLAGNTGELFF	TGCGCCAGCAGCACGGGACTAGCGGGGAACACCGGGGAGCTGTTTTTT
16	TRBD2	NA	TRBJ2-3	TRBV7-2	CASSLTAGVSTDTQYF	TGTGCCAGCAGCTTAACAGCGGGAGTTTCCACAGATACGCAGTATTTT
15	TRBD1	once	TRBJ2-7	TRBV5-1	CASSLVSGQAYEQYF	TGCGCCAGCAGCTTGGTATCGGGACAGGCCTACGAGCAGTACTTC
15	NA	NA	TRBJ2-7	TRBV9	CASSVNSGQNYEQYF	TGTGCCAGCAGCGTGAACTCCGGGCAGAACTACGAGCAGTACTTC
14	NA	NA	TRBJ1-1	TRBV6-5	CASSADTASTEAFF	TGTGCCAGCAGCGCCGACACCGCGAGCACTGAAGCTTTCTTT
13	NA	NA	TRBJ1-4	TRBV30	CAWSRQWGEKLFF	TGTGCCTGGAGTCGGCAGTGGGGGGAAAAACTGTTTTTT
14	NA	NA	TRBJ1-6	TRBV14	CASSLTVYNSPLHF	TGTGCCAGCAGCCTGACGGTGTATAATTCACCCCTCCACTTT
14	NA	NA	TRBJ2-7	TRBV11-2	CASSRDRESYEQYF	TGTGCCAGCAGCCGGGACCGGGAGTCCTACGAGCAGTACTTC
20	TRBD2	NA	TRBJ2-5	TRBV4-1	CASSQDLGTSGGRGQETQYF	TGCGCCAGCAGCCAAGATCTTGGAACTAGCGGGGGGCGAGGCCAAGAGACCCAGTACTTC
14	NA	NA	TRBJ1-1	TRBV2	CASSSGPWNTEAFF	TGTGCCAGCAGCTCGGGACCCTGGAACACTGAAGCTTTCTTT
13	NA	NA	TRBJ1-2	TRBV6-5	CASTSGVGDGYTF	TGTGCCAGCACCTCGGGGGTAGGGGATGGCTACACCTTC
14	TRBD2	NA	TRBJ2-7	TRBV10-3	CAIRGGSGKDEQYF	TGTGCCATCAGGGGCGGGAGCGGGAAAGACGAGCAGTACTTC
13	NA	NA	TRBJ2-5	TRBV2	CASSAWEPETQYF	TGTGCCAGCAGTGCATGGGAACCAGAGACCCAGTACTTC